Detailed here is one T cell receptor beta chain. Its cognate antigen is unknown. This specimen belongs to a study of vaccination and CD4 T cells after COVID-19. The Oncomine TCR Beta short-read assay sequenced DNA from cultured CD4+ T cells. From the PCR reads, TCRdb called clonotypes with MiXCR, one entry per CDR3 protein. The sample lists more than 20,000 distinct CDR3 sequences; 50% were seen once. Trimming took off 4 bases at V and 1 base at J, with 13 bases between the two ends. CDR1 LNHDA and CDR2 SQIVND come from the germline V gene (reference sequence). This CDR3 is built from 15 residues. Regarding treatment: 10-day PBMC culture with coronavirus spike peptide pools or control peptides (ViraFEST assay).

This receptor was obtained from a human donor who had recovered from COVID-19. The sample consisted of CD4+ T cells from blood, cultured in vitro. The V call is TRBV19, the J call TRBJ1-1; D ambiguous. The CDR3 bases are TGTGCCAGTAGTAGGGAGCCCGTTCCGAACACTGAAGCTTTCTTT. The encoded protein is CASSREPVPNTEAFF.